Each of the 15 T cell receptor beta chains below was sequenced from the same sample in a study of blood T cell repertoires in COVID-19. Sequencing used immunoSEQ multiplex PCR; TCRdb keeps in-frame clones, though not all of them. The sample has about 52,000 clones; 80% to 90% are singletons. Sequencing was performed on peripheral blood. The receptors were gathered from a man aged 70 or older with acute or convalescent COVID-19.

The chain is built from TRBV24-1 and TRBJ2-2; D is unclear. Trimming removed 3 bases from V and 2 bases from J, with 6 bases in between. CDR3 size: 14 residues. Germline V gene sequence: CDR1 KGHDR, CDR2 SFDVKD. The CDR3: CATSDPNNTGELFF. DNA for the CDR3: TGTGCCACCAGTGATCCTAATAACACCGGGGAGCTGTTTTTT.

The chain has TRBV12-5 and TRBJ2-7; the match to TRBD2 covers 8 bases. The junction had 4 bases not matched to a gene; V was cut back by 3 bases and J by 12 bases. The CDR3 consists of 11 residues. Germline CDR1 reads LGHNT; CDR2 reads FRNRAP. Written as DNA, the CDR3 is TGTGCTAGTGGTTTATTGGGACTAGGGTACGTC. Amino acid sequence: CASGLLGLGYV.

This rearrangement joins TRBV30 to TRBJ1-2; D may be TRBD1 (5 bases). Trimming removed 3 bases at V and 0 bases at J, with 14 bases between. CDR1 and CDR2 (germline): GTSNPN, SVGIG (reference sequence). The CDR3 has 15 residues. In DNA form, the CDR3 reads TGTGCCTGGAGGTCAAGGGGCTCAACTAACTATGGCTACACCTTC. This sequence encodes CAWRSRGSTNYGYTF.

The chain uses TRBV4-3 and TRBJ2-1, with 7 bases that match TRBD1. This CDR3 spans 15 amino acids. Germline V gene data show CDR1 as LGHNA and CDR2 as YSLEER. J was trimmed by 4 bases and V by 1 base; bases with no gene match: 4. Here the CDR3 DNA reads TGCGCCAGCAGCCAAGTAGGGACAGTTTACAATGAGCAGTTCTTC. Translating gives CASSQVGTVYNEQFF.

This chain joins TRBV21-1 and TRBJ2-5; the listed D gene, TRBD1, was not tested against the DNA. TRBV21-1 is assigned pseudogene status. This CDR3 region has 15 residues. Here the CDR3 reads CASSKRDRDGETQYF. In DNA form, the CDR3 reads TGTGCCAGCAGCAAAAGGGACAGGGATGGGGAGACCCAGTACTTC.

The V call is TRBV9, the J call TRBJ2-7, with TRBD1 matching over 10 bases. Germline V CDR1 and CDR2: SGDLS, YYNGEE. V lost 4 bases and J lost 6; bases outside the gene matches: 10. CDR3 size: 15 residues. The DNA for the CDR3 is TGTGCCAGCAGCATCCGAGGGACAGGGGAAGGCGAGCAGTACTTC. Translation gives CASSIRGTGEGEQYF.

The chain joins TRBV24-1 to TRBJ2-7, with 11 bases matching TRBD1. Germline loops: CDR1 KGHDR, CDR2 SFDVKD. V was pared by 4 bases and J by 6 bases, with 7 bases of the junction left unmatched. This CDR3 spans 15 amino acids. This CDR3 is CATSDPGQGDSEQYF. The CDR3 DNA is TGTGCCACCAGTGACCCGGGACAGGGGGACTCCGAGCAGTACTTC.

This clone was observed once. The DNA of the CDR3 is TGTGCCAGCAACAACCGGGACAGTCACAATGAGCAGTTCTTC. Its protein product is CASNNRDSHNEQFF. V gene TRBV2 combines with J gene TRBJ2-1; 7 positions agree with TRBD1. Germline CDR1 SNHLY, CDR2 FYNNEI. The CDR3 contains 14 residues. The junction had 8 bases not matched to a gene; V was cut back by 7 bases and J by 5 bases. Looking up the rest from reference TRBV2 and TRBJ2-1 gives the full variable domain: EPEVTQTPSHQVTQMGQEVILRCVPISNHLYFYWYRQILGQKVEFLVSFYNNEISEKSEIFDDQFSVERPDGSNFTLKIRSTKLEDSAMYFCASNNRDSHNEQFFGPGTRLTVL.

This clone was picked up a small number of times. This chain connects TRBV7-9 to TRBJ2-3; 11 bases are a match to TRBD2. CDR3 length equals 18 residues. The J segment lost 1 base and the V segment lost 0 bases, leaving 6 bases of the junction unmatched. Germline V gives CDR1 SEHNR, CDR2 FQNEAQ (reference sequence). This CDR3 is CASSLALKLAGGTDTQYF. CDR3 nucleotide sequence: TGTGCCAGCAGCTTAGCCCTTAAACTAGCGGGAGGCACAGATACGCAGTATTTT.

As concerns this clone: The junction differs from germline at one of its ends, possibly a read error. The chain is built from TRBV30 and TRBJ1-3, with D uncertain. The CDR3 covers 13 residues. Germline lookup yields CDR1 GTSNPN and CDR2 SVGIG (reference sequence). The CDR3 loop is CAWRLGIGDTIYF. The CDR3 DNA reads TGTGCCTGGAGATTAGGTATTGGAGACACCATATATTTT.

The rearrangement links TRBV19 to TRBJ1-5; D unclear. V gave up 5 bases and J gave up 7 bases, with 12 bases separating them. Germline V gives CDR1 LNHDA, CDR2 SQIVND (reference sequence). The CDR3 is made up of 13 amino acids. CDR3 amino acids: CASSSRGGQPQHF. The CDR3 nucleotides are TGTGCCAGTAGTTCCCGGGGAGGGCAGCCCCAGCATTTT.

A single count supports this clone. This rearrangement joins TRBV9 to TRBJ1-1; 8 positions match TRBD1. The CDR3 runs 15 residues. V shed 4 bases and J 4 bases; nucleotides not matched to a gene: 9. Germline assignment: CDR1 SGDLS and CDR2 YYNGEE. This chain's CDR3 is CASSPGGGGGTEAFF. The CDR3, as DNA: TGTGCCAGCAGCCCAGGGGGCGGCGGGGGCACTGAAGCTTTCTTT. The full variable domain, completed using reference TRBV9 and TRBJ1-1, is DSGVTQTPKHLITATGQRVTLRCSPRSGDLSVYWYQQSLDQGLQFLIQYYNGEERAKGNILERFSAQQFPDLHSELNLSSLELGDSALYFCASSPGGGGGTEAFFGQGTRLTVV.

The chain uses TRBV3-1 (or the pseudogene TRBV3-2) and TRBJ2-5; unclear D gene. Germline assignment: CDR1 LGHDT and CDR2 YNNKEL (reference sequence). There are 15 residues in the CDR3. V shed 1 base and J shed 5 bases, with 14 bases lying between them. CDR3 sequence reads: CASSQADVVVETQYF. The CDR3 coding sequence is TGTGCCAGCAGCCAAGCCGATGTAGTTGTTGAGACCCAGTACTTC.

This clone is a singleton in its sample. The rearrangement joins TRBV13 to TRBJ1-5, with D possibly being TRBD1 (5 bases). CDR1 is PRHDT and CDR2 is FYEKMQ in the germline V gene (reference sequence). V was trimmed by 0 bases and J by 3 bases, leaving 6 bases between them. CDR3 length equals 14 residues. This CDR3 reads CASSLGTVNQPQHF. CDR3 in DNA: TGTGCCAGCAGCTTAGGGACAGTCAATCAGCCCCAGCATTTT.

Written as DNA, the CDR3 is TGTGCCACCAGTGATTCCAGCCGGGGGACCGGGGAGCTGTTTTTT. Translating gives CATSDSSRGTGELFF. The chain couples TRBV24-1 to TRBJ2-2; tentative D call: TRBD2 (6 bases). Germline V gene sequence: CDR1 KGHDR, CDR2 SFDVKD. Trimming removed 2 bases at V and 5 bases at J, with 11 bases between. CDR3 length: 15 amino acids.